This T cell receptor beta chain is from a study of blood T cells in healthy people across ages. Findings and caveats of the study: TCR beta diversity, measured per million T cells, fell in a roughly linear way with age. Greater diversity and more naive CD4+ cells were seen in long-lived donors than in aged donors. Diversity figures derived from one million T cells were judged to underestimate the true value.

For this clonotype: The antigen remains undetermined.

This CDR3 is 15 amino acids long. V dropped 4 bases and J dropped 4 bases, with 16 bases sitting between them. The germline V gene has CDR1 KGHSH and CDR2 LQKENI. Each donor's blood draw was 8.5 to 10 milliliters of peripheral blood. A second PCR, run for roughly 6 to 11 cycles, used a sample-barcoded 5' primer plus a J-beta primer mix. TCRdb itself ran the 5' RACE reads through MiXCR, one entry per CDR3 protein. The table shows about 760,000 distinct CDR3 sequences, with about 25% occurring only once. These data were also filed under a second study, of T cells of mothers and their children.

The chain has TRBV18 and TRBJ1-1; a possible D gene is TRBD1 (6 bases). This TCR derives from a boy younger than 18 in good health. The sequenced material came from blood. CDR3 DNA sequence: TGTGCCAGCTCACAGGGGGTGACGAGGTCCACTGAAGCTTTCTTT. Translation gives CASSQGVTRSTEAFF.